This T cell receptor beta chain originates from a study of blood T cell repertoires in COVID-19. Whole-study context: Samples representing acute and convalescent COVID-19 were sourced from the United States, Italy and Spain. The cDNA or gDNA used as material had been derived from T cells, B-cell-depleted T cells, or PBMCs.

The V gene's germline CDR1 is SGHKS and CDR2 YYEKEE (reference sequence). The V segment lost 0 bases and the J segment 2 bases; nucleotides outside the gene matches: 3. The CDR3 has 16 residues. Authors' processing steps: Nucleated cell number was recorded as an estimate derived from reference gene primer amplification. Some clones are missing from TCRdb's copy, which holds only in-frame ones; the method was immunoSEQ multiplex PCR. V and J calls and clone size come straight from that table; D and trimming were deduced from the DNA. The table includes fewer than 150,000 clones, about 87% detected once.

The J gene is TRBJ1-2, the V gene TRBV5-5, with TRBD1 identical over 11 bases. Sequencing used peripheral blood. This sequence was found in a woman aged 70-85 years with acute or convalescent COVID-19. CDR3 amino acids: CASSLAGTGGNYGYTF. In DNA, the CDR3 is TGTGCCAGCAGCTTGGCCGGGACAGGGGGGAACTATGGCTACACCTTC.